The sequence of this TCR beta chain was determined in a study of T-cell reconstitution after alpha-beta-depleted transplantation in children. The library targeted TCRbeta and was prepared with unique molecular identifiers. TCRdb ran MiXCR on the PCR reads and lists one entry per CDR3 protein. This repertoire shows about 540,000 distinct CDR3 sequences, approximately 20% found once; its top ten account for 3.3%. V shed 6 bases and J 4 bases; nucleotides not matched to a gene: 11. Germline V gene data show CDR1 as SGHAT and CDR2 as FQNNGV. This CDR3 has 15 residues. Sequenced material: PBMCs from the stem cell graft donor, taken from the stem cell graft. V gene TRBV11-2 combines with J gene TRBJ2-7, with 8 bases matching TRBD1. The sequence was collected from a human donor who donated a stem cell graft to a child with acute lymphoblastic leukemia. CDR3 amino acids: CASRSGQAGKYEQYF. The CDR3 DNA follows: TGTGCCAGCAGATCGGGACAGGCCGGAAAATACGAGCAGTACTTC.